This T cell receptor (beta chain) was sequenced in a study of spatial heterogeneity in lung cancer. On the study more broadly: In tumor regions, TCR transcript counts tracked strongly with a T cell module score from matched bulk RNA-seq. General study findings and limits: Tumor mutation count correlated with how many alpha and beta TCRs expanded intratumorally.

As concerns this clonotype: Its target is not known.

TCRdb re-analysed the 5' RACE reads in MiXCR, keeping a single row per CDR3 protein. The sample records approximately 17,000 distinct CDR3 sequences, 7.5% being singletons. The CDR3 has 12 residues. The ends were cut back, 6 bases at V and 5 bases at J, with 10 bases in the middle. Germline loops: CDR1 MDHEN, CDR2 SYDVKM. Documented time point: sample taken at primary tumor resection. About 73 TRACERx patients with early, untreated non-small cell lung cancer donated samples. The authors sequenced whole RNA from tumor, nontumor lung or frozen PBMC without sorting. The sequenced sample was lung tumor tissue, obtained at surgery. This sequence was found in a male donor with early-stage non-small cell lung cancer. This chain connects TRBV28 to TRBJ2-5; D not resolved. As DNA, the CDR3 is TGTGCCAGCAGCTCCGTTTTGGAGACCCAGTACTTC. It is translated as CASSSVLETQYF.